The 27 T cell receptor beta chains listed next were all sequenced from one sample in a study of tumor T cells in aggressive B-cell lymphoma. Only in-frame clones appear in the TCRdb table, and some are missing; sequencing was by immunoSEQ multiplex PCR. Of about 2,100 clones in the sample, 85% to 95% are singletons; the top ten hold roughly 3.4%. The sample consisted of tumor tissue. The receptor source for this set is an adult with diffuse large B cell lymphoma.

V is TRBV9 and J is TRBJ2-3, with 9 bases identical to TRBD2. CDR1 and CDR2 (germline): SGDLS, YYNGEE. The V segment lost 0 bases and the J segment 5 bases; nucleotides outside the gene matches: 7. The CDR3 is made up of 16 amino acids. The DNA of the CDR3 is TGTGCCAGCAGCGTAGAAGCTAGCGGGATGGTAGATACGCAGTATTTT. Protein: CASSVEASGMVDTQYF.

J is TRBJ1-1 and V is TRBV30; no definite D call. Trimming shortened V by 3 bases and J by 5 bases, and 13 bases separated the two germline ends. The V gene's germline CDR1 is GTSNPN and CDR2 SVGIG (reference sequence). The CDR3 runs to 13 residues. CDR3 coding DNA: TGTGCCTGGAGCCCGGGGTTGGGGACTGAAGCTTTCTTT. Its translation: CAWSPGLGTEAFF.

This clone has just a few counts. The CDR3, as DNA: TGTGCCATCAGAACGGGACAACAGACCCAGTACTTC. Protein: CAIRTGQQTQYF. This chain links TRBV10-3 with TRBJ2-5; D is perhaps TRBD1 (6 bases). The germline V gene encodes CDR1 ENHRY and CDR2 SYGVKD. CDR3 length equals 12 residues. V was clipped by 6 bases and J by 6 bases, with 11 bases between them.

The chain has TRBV4-3 and TRBJ2-2; D gene ambiguous. The V gene lost 4 bases and the J gene lost 8 bases, with 17 bases spanning the gap. The CDR3 loop spans 15 amino acids. Germline V gene data show CDR1 as LGHNA and CDR2 as YSLEER. The CDR3 DNA follows: TGCGCCAGCAGCCCCGCGTCCCCCCCAACTGGGGAGCTGTTTTTT. Its protein product is CASSPASPPTGELFF.

Concerning this clone itself: One end of the junction is discordant with germline, which a read error may explain. The rearrangement links TRBV9 to TRBJ2-6; possibly TRBD1 for D (6 bases). There are 18 residues in the CDR3. Looked up from germline, CDR1 is SGDLS and CDR2 is YYNGEE. CDR3 sequence (DNA): TGTGCCAGCAGCGTAGAGGGGGAGCCGCGCTCTGGGGCCAACGTCCCGACTTTC. Translating it yields CASSVEGEPRSGANVPTF. Full variable domain (remainder filled in from reference TRBV9 and TRBJ2-6): DSGVTQTPKHLITATGQRVTLRCSPRSGDLSVYWYQQSLDQGLQFLIQYYNGEERAKGNILERFSAQQFPDLHSELNLSSLELGDSALYFCASSVEGEPRSGANVPTFGAGSRLTVL.

As concerns this clone: One end of the junction fails to match germline, which may point to a read error. The chain recombines TRBV2 with TRBJ2-7, with 12 bases fitting TRBD2. The CDR3 has 15 amino acids. Germline-derived CDR1 and CDR2 are SNHLY and FYNNEI. Written as DNA, the CDR3 is TGTGCCAGCAGCCTGACTAGCGGGAGCGTTTACGGGCAGTACTTC. It specifies CASSLTSGSVYGQYF.

V gene TRBV10-3 combines with J gene TRBJ2-7; D is perhaps TRBD2 (6 bases). V gave up 10 bases and J gave up 1 base, with 11 bases separating them. Germline V gives CDR1 ENHRY, CDR2 SYGVKD. The CDR3 has 12 amino acids. CDR3 DNA sequence: TGTGCCACCTCAGCGGGTTCCTACGAGCAGTACTTC. Residues: CATSAGSYEQYF.

The V call is TRBV21-1, the J call TRBJ1-2. TRBV21-1 is recorded as a pseudogene. The CDR3 contains 14 residues. This chain's CDR3 is CASSSDCLDYGYTF. CDR3 coding DNA: TGTGCCAGCAGCTCGGACTGTCTGGACTATGGCTACACCTTC.

The rearrangement joins TRBV11-3 to TRBJ2-3; 12 nucleotides align to TRBD1. Germline V gives CDR1 SGHNT, CDR2 YENEEA. The CDR3 extends over 15 amino acids. The trim removed 4 bases at V and 5 bases at J, leaving 4 bases unmatched. The CDR3 coding sequence is TGTGCCAGCAGCTCGGGACAGGGGGCGGGAGATACGCAGTATTTT. This sequence encodes CASSSGQGAGDTQYF.

The rearrangement joins TRBV19 to TRBJ2-4; D gene uncertain. The CDR3 runs to 16 residues. Germline assignment: CDR1 LNHDA and CDR2 SQIVND (reference sequence). The V end lost 7 bases, the J end lost 0 bases, and 16 bases lay between the germline ends. CDR3 protein: CASTPQGAPAKNIQYF. As DNA, the CDR3 is TGTGCCAGTACTCCTCAAGGAGCGCCAGCCAAAAACATTCAGTACTTC.

J is TRBJ1-4 and V is TRBV27; 9 nucleotides match TRBD1. Germline assignment: CDR1 MNHEY and CDR2 SMNVEV (reference sequence). Losses at the gene ends were 2 bases for V and 7 bases for J; bases not matched to a gene: 2. The CDR3 runs to 14 residues. CDR3 residues: CASSLRDRVEKLFF. The CDR3 nucleotides read TGTGCCAGCAGTTTAAGGGACAGGGTTGAAAAACTGTTTTTT.

V gene TRBV27 combines with J gene TRBJ1-2; TRBD1 might be the D (6 bases). Trimming stripped 8 bases from V and 5 bases from J, with 12 bases between. This CDR3 contains 12 residues. From germline, CDR1 is MNHEY and CDR2 SMNVEV (reference sequence). CDR3 nucleotides: TGTGCCAGCCGAACAGGGATTTATGGCTACACCTTC. This gives the protein CASRTGIYGYTF.

This chain links TRBV29-1 with TRBJ2-7, with 9 bases matching TRBD1. J gave up 2 bases and V 6 bases, and 11 bases lay outside the gene matches. CDR1 and CDR2 from the germline V gene are SQVTM and ANQGSEA. CDR3 length equals 15 residues. The CDR3 DNA follows: TGCAGCGTCCTAAAACTTCGGGACAGGGCCTACGAGCAGTACTTC. This encodes CSVLKLRDRAYEQYF.

The gene calls are TRBV5-1 and TRBJ2-5; 7 bases line up with TRBD1. The J call is doubtful: the DNA matches TRBJ2-7 better. Germline CDR1 reads SGHRS; CDR2 reads YFSETQ. The CDR3 consists of 13 residues. CDR3 in amino acids: CASSSRQGYEQYF. In DNA, the CDR3 is TGCGCCAGCAGCTCAAGACAGGGCTACGAGCAGTACTTC.

This chain links TRBV5-1 with TRBJ2-3; 10 bases are shared with TRBD2. After removal of 4 bases from V and 4 bases from J, the junction contained 3 bases not matched to a gene. Germline V lookup: CDR1 SGHRS, CDR2 YFSETQ. There are 14 residues in the CDR3. CDR3: CASSAGTSADTQYF. The CDR3 DNA is TGCGCCAGCAGCGCAGGGACTAGCGCAGATACGCAGTATTTT.

The chain has TRBV19 and TRBJ1-5; D is undetermined. This CDR3 region has 12 residues. Per germline, CDR1 LNHDA and CDR2 SQIVND (reference sequence). Trimming removed 6 bases at V and 2 bases at J, with 5 bases between. CDR3 bases: TGTGCCAGTAGGGGCGGCAATCAGCCCCAGCATTTT. It codes for CASRGGNQPQHF.

The rearrangement links TRBV5-6 to TRBJ2-7, with 9 nucleotides matching TRBD2. V dropped 1 base and J dropped 1; count of bases not matched to a gene: 6. The CDR3 is 16 residues long. From germline, CDR1 is SGHDT and CDR2 YYEEEE. The CDR3 loop reads CASSLSSSGRSYEQYF. The CDR3 DNA reads as TGTGCCAGCAGCTTGAGTAGTAGCGGGAGATCCTACGAGCAGTACTTC.

This clone appeared a single time. This sequence joins TRBV6-5 and TRBJ1-1; TRBD1 matches at 7 bases. Germline loops: CDR1 MNHEY, CDR2 SVGAGI. The CDR3 consists of 13 residues. Trimming took 7 bases from V and 5 from J; bases not matched to a gene: 7. Here the CDR3 reads CASKRGRRTEAFF. In DNA form, the CDR3 reads TGTGCCAGCAAAAGGGGGCGAAGGACTGAAGCTTTCTTT.

About this clone itself: The junction departs from the called germline gene at one end, perhaps through a read error. The chain couples TRBV10-3 to TRBJ1-2, with D tentatively TRBD1 (5 bases). CDR3 length: 13 amino acids. Germline-derived CDR1 and CDR2 are ENHRY and SYGVKD. The CDR3, as DNA: TGTGCCATCGGTGAGATAGACAGCTATGGCTACACCTTC. Translated, it gives CAIGEIDSYGYTF.

The chain links TRBV2 to TRBJ2-7; perhaps TRBD2 as D (5 bases). CDR1 SNHLY and CDR2 FYNNEI come from the germline V gene. V was trimmed by 6 bases and J by 3 bases, leaving 15 bases between them. There are 14 residues in the CDR3. CDR3 nucleotides: TGTGCCAGCAGCCCTAGCTCCTCGATCTACGAGCAGTACTTC. Amino acid sequence: CASSPSSSIYEQYF.

The table lists this clone with a few counts. The chain combines TRBV11-2 with TRBJ2-1, with 7 bases fitting TRBD2. The CDR3 sequence is 15 residues long. Germline assignment: CDR1 SGHAT and CDR2 FQNNGV. After removal of 0 bases from V and 6 bases from J, the junction contained 5 bases not matched to a gene. DNA of the CDR3: TGTGCCAGCAGCTTAGATCGACTAGCTTTCAATGAGCAGTTCTTC. Translating it yields CASSLDRLAFNEQFF.

The chain is built from TRBV27 and TRBJ2-7; unclear D gene. V was clipped by 5 bases and J by 2 bases, with 13 bases between them. CDR3 size: 14 residues. In germline, CDR1 is MNHEY, CDR2 SMNVEV (reference sequence). The CDR3 loop reads CASSPTVLAYEQYF. As DNA, the CDR3 is TGTGCCAGCAGTCCCACAGTTTTGGCCTACGAGCAGTACTTC.

The chain is built from TRBV5-1 and TRBJ2-2; unclear D gene. Germline V lookup: CDR1 SGHRS, CDR2 YFSETQ. The CDR3 runs 13 residues. V lost 0 bases and J 4 bases, leaving 4 bases between the germline ends. CDR3 coding DNA: TGCGCCAGCAGCTTGGAGAGCACCGGGGAGCTGTTTTTT. This gives the protein CASSLESTGELFF.

The genes are TRBV5-1 and TRBJ1-3, with D maybe TRBD1 (5 bases). This CDR3 comprises 16 residues. Per germline, CDR1 SGHRS and CDR2 YFSETQ. V dropped 0 bases and J dropped 2 bases, with 12 bases sitting between them. CDR3 in DNA: TGCGCCAGCAGCTTGGGCAGGGTAGGACCTGGAAACACCATATATTTT. As protein: CASSLGRVGPGNTIYF.

The chain carries TRBV7-2 and TRBJ1-5, with 8 bases matching TRBD1. The V gene's germline CDR1 is SGHTA and CDR2 FQGNSA. The CDR3 loop spans 15 amino acids. V was clipped by 5 bases and J by 5 bases; unmatched bases: 8. In DNA, the CDR3 is TGTGCCAGCAGCAGAGGACAGGGTCCAGATCAGCCCCAGCATTTT. It is translated as CASSRGQGPDQPQHF.

This chain joins TRBV7-9 and TRBJ2-7; the match to TRBD2 covers 12 bases. Per germline, CDR1 SEHNR and CDR2 FQNEAQ (reference sequence). J gave up 5 bases and V 3 bases, and 5 bases lay outside the gene matches. The CDR3 is 15 residues long. For the CDR3, the DNA is TGTGCCAGCAGCTTCCCGACTAGCGGGAGCGACGAGCAGTACTTC. Amino acids: CASSFPTSGSDEQYF.

This clone has just one count. The chain couples TRBV27 to TRBJ2-7, with D maybe TRBD2 (6 bases). The V and J ends lost 2 bases and 6 bases respectively, with 11 bases between them. Per germline, CDR1 MNHEY and CDR2 SMNVEV (reference sequence). The CDR3 length is 13 residues. This CDR3 reads CASSLGSRGEQYF. CDR3 nucleotide sequence: TGTGCCAGCAGTTTAGGGTCGCGGGGCGAGCAGTACTTC.